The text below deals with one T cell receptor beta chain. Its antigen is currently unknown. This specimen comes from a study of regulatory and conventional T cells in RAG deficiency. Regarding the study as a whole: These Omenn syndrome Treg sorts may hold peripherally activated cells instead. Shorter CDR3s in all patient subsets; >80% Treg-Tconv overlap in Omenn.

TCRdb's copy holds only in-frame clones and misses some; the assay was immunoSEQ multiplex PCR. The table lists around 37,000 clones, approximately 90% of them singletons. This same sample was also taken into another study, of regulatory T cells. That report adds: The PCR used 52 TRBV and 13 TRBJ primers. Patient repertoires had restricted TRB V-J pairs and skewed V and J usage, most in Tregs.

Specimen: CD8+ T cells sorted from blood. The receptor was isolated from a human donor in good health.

In DNA form, the CDR3 reads TGTGCCAGCAGCTTAGTAAGCTACGAGCAGTACTTC. This sequence encodes CASSLVSYEQYF. This chain connects TRBV11-2 to TRBJ2-7; D not resolved. The CDR3 is made up of 12 amino acids. V was pared by 1 base and J by 3 bases, with 4 bases between. Germline V gene data show CDR1 as SGHAT and CDR2 as FQNNGV.